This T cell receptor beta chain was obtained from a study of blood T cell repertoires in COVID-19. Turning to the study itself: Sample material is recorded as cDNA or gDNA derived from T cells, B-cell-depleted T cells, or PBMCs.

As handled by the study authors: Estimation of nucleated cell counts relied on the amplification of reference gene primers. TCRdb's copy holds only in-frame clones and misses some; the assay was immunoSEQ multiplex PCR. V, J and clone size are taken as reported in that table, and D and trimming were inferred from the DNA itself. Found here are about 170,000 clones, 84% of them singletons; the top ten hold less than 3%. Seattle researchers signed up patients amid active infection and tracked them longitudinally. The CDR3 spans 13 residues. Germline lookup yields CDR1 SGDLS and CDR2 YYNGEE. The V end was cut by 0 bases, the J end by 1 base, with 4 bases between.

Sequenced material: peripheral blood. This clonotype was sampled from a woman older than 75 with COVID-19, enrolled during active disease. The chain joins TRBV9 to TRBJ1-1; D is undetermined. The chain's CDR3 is CASSVGENTEAFF. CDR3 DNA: TGTGCCAGCAGCGTAGGAGAGAACACTGAAGCTTTCTTT. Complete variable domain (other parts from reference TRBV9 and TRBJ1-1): DSGVTQTPKHLITATGQRVTLRCSPRSGDLSVYWYQQSLDQGLQFLIQYYNGEERAKGNILERFSAQQFPDLHSELNLSSLELGDSALYFCASSVGENTEAFFGQGTRLTVV.